These 19 T cell receptor beta chains share one sample of origin, sequenced in a study of blood T cell repertoires in COVID-19. The protocol was immunoSEQ multiplex PCR, while the TCRdb copy is restricted to in-frame clones and leaves out a portion. The data hold about 190,000 clones, with more than 75% observed a single time. The material sequenced was peripheral blood. All receptors come from a woman aged 65 to 85 with COVID-19, enrolled during active disease.

The chain recombines TRBV30 with TRBJ2-3; TRBD2 agrees at 10 bases. There are 13 residues in the CDR3. Trimming removed 5 bases from V and 1 base from J; junction bases left unmatched: 0. Germline V lookup: CDR1 GTSNPN, CDR2 SVGIG (reference sequence). The CDR3 bases are TGTGCCTGGGGGACTAGCGGCACAGATACGCAGTATTTT. Its translation: CAWGTSGTDTQYF.

This chain connects TRBV20-1 to TRBJ1-6; TRBD1 is a possible D gene (6 bases). CDR3 length: 15 residues. Germline V CDR1 and CDR2: DFQATT, SNEGSKA (reference sequence). Between the trimmed V and J ends, which lost 3 bases and 5 bases, there was a span of 14 bases. The DNA for the CDR3 is TGCAGTGCTAGTAACAGGGCAATCCATAATTCACCCCTCCACTTT. Its protein is CSASNRAIHNSPLHF.

The gene calls are TRBV30 and TRBJ1-1, with a possible D match to TRBD1 (6 bases). The CDR3 has 10 amino acids. Germline values: CDR1 GTSNPN, CDR2 SVGIG (reference sequence). V was trimmed by 4 bases and J by 8 bases, leaving 8 bases between them. The CDR3 region has the DNA TGTGCCTGGACCGGACAGGAAGCTTTCTTT. Protein: CAWTGQEAFF.

This chain links TRBV5-8 with TRBJ2-5; 9 bases map to TRBD1. The trim removed 4 bases at V and 5 bases at J, leaving 9 bases unmatched. The CDR3 sequence is 15 residues long. The germline V gene encodes CDR1 SGHTS and CDR2 YDEGEE. The CDR3 DNA sequence: TGTGCCAGCAGCCCGGGACAGGGAAACAGGGAGACCCAGTACTTC. Amino acids: CASSPGQGNRETQYF.

The genes are TRBV7-3 and TRBJ2-5, with 7 nucleotides matching TRBD2. Trimming cost V 5 bases and J 2 bases; bases outside gene matches: 8. The CDR3 runs 15 residues. CDR1 and CDR2 (germline): SGHTA, FQGTGA. This chain's CDR3 is CASSRGDGLQETQYF. The CDR3 bases are TGTGCCAGCAGCCGGGGGGACGGACTACAAGAGACCCAGTACTTC.

The V call is TRBV30, the J call TRBJ2-1, with TRBD2 identical over 7 bases. Unmatched junction bases numbered 8, after V lost 2 bases and J lost 10 bases. CDR1 and CDR2 (germline): GTSNPN, SVGIG (reference sequence). The CDR3 extends over 13 amino acids. CDR3 region: CAWSSGEGWEQFF. The CDR3 DNA reads as TGTGCCTGGAGTTCGGGGGAGGGCTGGGAGCAGTTCTTC.

This sequence joins TRBV6-5 and TRBJ2-5, with TRBD2 identical over 10 bases. Germline lookup yields CDR1 MNHEY and CDR2 SVGAGI. The CDR3 length is 15 residues. V shed 7 bases and J 4 bases; nucleotides not matched to a gene: 9. The CDR3 DNA is TGTGCCAGCAATCCACTAGCGGGGACAGCAGAGACCCAGTACTTC. Protein sequence: CASNPLAGTAETQYF.

The chain has TRBV19 and TRBJ2-1; no reliable D call. Trimming shortened V by 11 bases and J by 9 bases, and 17 bases separated the two germline ends. Per germline, CDR1 LNHDA and CDR2 SQIVND (reference sequence). The CDR3 is 12 amino acids. CDR3 in amino acids: CAVRGFGGEQFF. The CDR3 region has the DNA TGTGCCGTTAGAGGCTTTGGCGGTGAGCAGTTCTTC.

The V gene is TRBV5-6, the J gene TRBJ1-3; D gene ambiguous. V was trimmed by 1 base and J by 1 base, leaving 12 bases between them. CDR1 and CDR2 (germline): SGHDT, YYEEEE. This CDR3 is built from 16 residues. In DNA form, the CDR3 reads TGTGCCAGCAGCTTGAATCCCGGGGTTTCTGGAAACACCATATATTTT. Translation gives CASSLNPGVSGNTIYF.

The genes are TRBV6-5 and TRBJ1-2; D uncertain. Germline assignment: CDR1 MNHEY and CDR2 SVGAGI. CDR3 size: 12 residues. Trimming left V 5 bases short and J 6 bases short, with 10 bases between. As DNA, the CDR3 is TGTGCCAGCAGTCCAAGAGGAGATGGCTACACCTTC. Translation gives CASSPRGDGYTF.

J is TRBJ1-4 and V is TRBV18; D ambiguous. The ends were cut back, 0 bases at V and 6 bases at J, with 14 bases in the middle. This CDR3 is built from 16 residues. CDR1 and CDR2 from the germline V gene are KGHSH and LQKENI. CDR3 loop: CASSPPWPGSDEKLFF. The CDR3 coding sequence is TGTGCCAGCTCACCACCGTGGCCGGGTAGCGATGAAAAACTGTTTTTT. Full variable domain (rest looked up from reference TRBV18 and TRBJ1-4): NAGVMQNPRHLVRRRGQEARLRCSPMKGHSHVYWYRQLPEEGLKFMVYLQKENIIDESGMPKERFSAEFPKEGPSILRIQQVVRGDSAAYFCASSPPWPGSDEKLFFGSGTQLSVL.

This chain links TRBV28 with TRBJ2-7; TRBD2 agrees at 9 bases. CDR1 is MDHEN, CDR2 SYDVKM, per germline. The V gene end was trimmed by 5 bases and the J gene end by 5 bases; junction bases not matched to a gene: 10. The CDR3 runs 15 residues. The CDR3 region has the DNA TGTGCCAGCAGTCCCGGTGGGACTAGCTTCGACGAGCAGTACTTC. It specifies CASSPGGTSFDEQYF.

The rearrangement uses TRBV9 and TRBJ1-6, with 7 nucleotides matching TRBD1. With 4 bases clipped from V and 10 bases from J, the junction kept 8 bases outside the gene matches. The CDR3 spans 14 residues. Germline loops: CDR1 SGDLS, CDR2 YYNGEE. The chain's CDR3 is CASSLRDSLSPLHF. Here the CDR3 DNA reads TGTGCCAGCAGCCTTCGGGACAGTCTCTCACCCCTCCACTTT.

This clone showed up just a few times. The chain carries TRBV11-2 and TRBJ2-2; TRBD2 agrees at 7 bases. This CDR3 contains 16 residues. Germline V CDR1 and CDR2: SGHAT, FQNNGV. Losses at the gene ends were 1 base for V and 0 bases for J; bases not matched to a gene: 2. This chain's CDR3 is CASSLVSGTNTGELFF. The CDR3 nucleotides are TGTGCCAGCAGCTTAGTGAGCGGGACGAACACCGGGGAGCTGTTTTTT.

This chain links TRBV10-3 with TRBJ2-5; weak D call: TRBD1 (6 bases). Trimming stripped 0 bases from V and 5 bases from J, with 16 bases between. The germline gives CDR1 ENHRY, CDR2 SYGVKD. This CDR3 contains 16 residues. CDR3 in DNA: TGTGCCATCAGTGAGTCTGGTCAGGGGCGCAGGGAGACCCAGTACTTC. It translates to CAISESGQGRRETQYF.

The chain carries TRBV5-1 and TRBJ2-3, with 7 positions matching TRBD1. V gave up 2 bases and J gave up 0 bases; unmatched junction bases: 3. Germline V gene sequence: CDR1 SGHRS, CDR2 YFSETQ. This CDR3 has 15 residues. CDR3 loop: CASSLSTGSTDTQYF. CDR3 coding DNA: TGCGCCAGCAGCTTATCGACAGGGAGCACAGATACGCAGTATTTT.

CDR3 protein: CASSTRLDTQYF. CDR3 nucleotide sequence: TGTGCCAGCAGTACTAGATTAGATACGCAGTATTTT. The V and J genes are TRBV28 and TRBJ2-3; possibly TRBD2 for D (5 bases). Trimming stripped 5 bases from V and 5 bases from J, with 8 bases between. Germline values: CDR1 MDHEN, CDR2 SYDVKM. The CDR3 sequence is 12 residues long.

The chain's CDR3 is CASSRLAGAHEQYF. The CDR3 DNA sequence: TGTGCCAGCAGTAGACTAGCGGGAGCCCACGAGCAGTACTTC. The chain joins TRBV27 to TRBJ2-7; 12 bases align to TRBD2. This CDR3 region has 14 residues. Germline V lookup: CDR1 MNHEY, CDR2 SMNVEV (reference sequence). V lost 5 bases, J lost 5 bases, and 4 bases stayed unmatched.

The V gene is TRBV19, the J gene TRBJ2-1, with D unclear. The CDR3 extends over 12 amino acids. V was pared by 1 base and J by 9 bases, with 7 bases between. CDR1 is LNHDA, CDR2 SQIVND, per germline (reference sequence). The DNA for the CDR3 is TGTGCCAGTAGTATAGTCCGTCGTGAGCAGTTCTTC. Encoded protein: CASSIVRREQFF. Drawing the rest from reference TRBV19 and TRBJ2-1, the complete variable domain is DGGITQSPKYLFRKEGQNVTLSCEQNLNHDAMYWYRQDPGQGLRLIYYSQIVNDFQKGDIAEGYSVSREKKESFPLTVTSAQKNPTAFYLCASSIVRREQFFGPGTRLTVL.